The clone carrying this T cell receptor beta chain was observed a handful of times. The data were obtained in a study of T-cell reconstitution after alpha-beta-depleted transplantation in children. The CDR3 runs to 13 residues. V was shortened by 6 bases and J by 4 bases, with 9 bases between the two germline ends. From germline, CDR1 is KGHSH and CDR2 LQKENI. The TCRbeta library incorporated unique molecular identifiers. TCRdb used MiXCR to reprocess the PCR reads, holding one entry per CDR3 protein. The sample lists approximately 390,000 distinct CDR3 sequences, roughly a tenth occurring once. This sequence joins TRBV18 and TRBJ2-2; no clear D. This clonotype originated in a human donor who donated a stem cell graft to a child with acute myeloid leukemia. The input for sequencing was PBMCs from the stem cell graft donor, taken from the stem cell graft. CDR3 sequence: CASSSSSTGELFF. The CDR3 DNA reads as TGTGCCAGCTCGTCCTCTTCCACCGGGGAGCTGTTTTTT.